The sequence of this TCR beta chain was determined in a study of control samples from healthy donors and cancer patients. Profiling relied on immunoSEQ multiplex PCR, and the TCRdb table lists in-frame clones only, not all of them. The sample lists more than 50,000 clones, 90% occurring once. The sequence was obtained from a woman aged 45-65 years with colorectal cancer. The sequencing sample was made of PBMCs.

This chain's CDR3 is CASSLVGREQETQYF. DNA of the CDR3: TGCGCCAGCAGCTTGGTAGGCAGGGAACAAGAGACCCAGTACTTC. This chain connects TRBV5-1 to TRBJ2-5; D possibly corresponds to TRBD1 (5 bases). Germline V gene data show CDR1 as SGHRS and CDR2 as YFSETQ. Trimming took 0 bases from V and 2 from J, leaving 11 bases between them. The CDR3 consists of 15 residues.